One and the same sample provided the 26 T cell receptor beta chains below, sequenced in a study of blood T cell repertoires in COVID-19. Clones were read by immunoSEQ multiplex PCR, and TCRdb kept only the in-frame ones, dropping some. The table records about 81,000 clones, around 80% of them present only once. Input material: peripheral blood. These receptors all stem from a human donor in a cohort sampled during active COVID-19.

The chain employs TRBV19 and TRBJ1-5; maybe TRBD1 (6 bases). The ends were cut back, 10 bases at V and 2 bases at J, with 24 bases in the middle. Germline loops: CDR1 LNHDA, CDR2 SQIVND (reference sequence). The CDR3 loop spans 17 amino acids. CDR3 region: CATKDGGPFSGNQPQHF. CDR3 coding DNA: TGTGCCACCAAGGACGGGGGGCCGTTTTCGGGCAATCAGCCCCAGCATTTT. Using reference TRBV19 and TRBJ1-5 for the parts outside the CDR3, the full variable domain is DGGITQSPKYLFRKEGQNVTLSCEQNLNHDAMYWYRQDPGQGLRLIYYSQIVNDFQKGDIAEGYSVSREKKESFPLTVTSAQKNPTAFYLCATKDGGPFSGNQPQHFGDGTRLSIL.

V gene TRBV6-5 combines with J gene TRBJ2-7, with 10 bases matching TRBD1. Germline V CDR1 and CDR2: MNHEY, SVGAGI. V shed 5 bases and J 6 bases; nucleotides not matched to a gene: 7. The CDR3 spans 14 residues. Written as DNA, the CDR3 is TGTGCCAGCAGTCGGACAGGGGGAGAAGGCGAGCAGTACTTC. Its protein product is CASSRTGGEGEQYF.

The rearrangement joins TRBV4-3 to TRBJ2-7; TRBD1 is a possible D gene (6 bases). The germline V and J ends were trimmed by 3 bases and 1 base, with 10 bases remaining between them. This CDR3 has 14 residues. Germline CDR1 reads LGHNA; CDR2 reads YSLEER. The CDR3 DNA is TGCGCCAGCAGCCAGGACAGATGGTCCTACGAGCAGTACTTC. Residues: CASSQDRWSYEQYF.

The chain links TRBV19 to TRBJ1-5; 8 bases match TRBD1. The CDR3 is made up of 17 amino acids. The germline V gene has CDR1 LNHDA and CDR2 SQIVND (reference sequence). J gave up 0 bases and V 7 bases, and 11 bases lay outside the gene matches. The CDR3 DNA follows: TGTGCCAGTAAACCCGGGACAGGTGGTTATAGCAATCAGCCCCAGCATTTT. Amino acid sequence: CASKPGTGGYSNQPQHF.

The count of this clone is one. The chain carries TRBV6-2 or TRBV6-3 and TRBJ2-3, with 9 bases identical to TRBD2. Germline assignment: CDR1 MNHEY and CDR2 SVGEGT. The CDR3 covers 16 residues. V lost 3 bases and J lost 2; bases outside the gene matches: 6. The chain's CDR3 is CASSYVAGANTDTQYF. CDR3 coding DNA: TGTGCCAGCAGTTATGTAGCGGGAGCGAACACAGATACGCAGTATTTT.

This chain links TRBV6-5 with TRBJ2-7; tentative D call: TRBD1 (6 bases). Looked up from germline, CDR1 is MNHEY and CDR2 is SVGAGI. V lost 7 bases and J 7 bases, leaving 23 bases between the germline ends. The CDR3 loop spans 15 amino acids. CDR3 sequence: CASNKVGYRDTEQYF. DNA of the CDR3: TGTGCCAGCAACAAAGTGGGGTACCGGGACACTGAGCAGTACTTC.

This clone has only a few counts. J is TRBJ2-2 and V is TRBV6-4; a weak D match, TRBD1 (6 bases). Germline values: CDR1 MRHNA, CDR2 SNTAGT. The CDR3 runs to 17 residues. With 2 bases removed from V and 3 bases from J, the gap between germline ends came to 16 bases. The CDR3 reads CASSDDPFRGDTGELFF. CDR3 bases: TGTGCCAGCAGTGACGACCCCTTCAGGGGAGACACCGGGGAGCTGTTTTTT.

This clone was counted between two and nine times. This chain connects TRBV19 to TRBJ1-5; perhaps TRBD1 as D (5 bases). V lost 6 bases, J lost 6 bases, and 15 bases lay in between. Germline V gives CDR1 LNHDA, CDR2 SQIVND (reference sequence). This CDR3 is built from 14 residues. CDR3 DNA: TGTGCCAGTAGCACCGGGACTTCGTCTCAGCCCCAGCATTTT. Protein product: CASSTGTSSQPQHF.

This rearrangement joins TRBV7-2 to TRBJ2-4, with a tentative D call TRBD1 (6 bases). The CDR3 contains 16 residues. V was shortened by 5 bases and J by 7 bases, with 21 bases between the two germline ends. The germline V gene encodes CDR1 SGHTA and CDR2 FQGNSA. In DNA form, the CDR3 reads TGTGCCAGCAGCCGCCCCGGGCAGGGGCTGCAGAACATTCAGTACTTC. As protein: CASSRPGQGLQNIQYF.

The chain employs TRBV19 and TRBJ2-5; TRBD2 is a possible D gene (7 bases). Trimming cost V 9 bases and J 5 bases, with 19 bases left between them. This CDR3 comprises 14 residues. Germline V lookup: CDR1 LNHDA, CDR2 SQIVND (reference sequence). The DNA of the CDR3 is TGTGCCAGCCGAAAAACACAGGGAGGGGAGACCCAGTACTTC. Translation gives CASRKTQGGETQYF.

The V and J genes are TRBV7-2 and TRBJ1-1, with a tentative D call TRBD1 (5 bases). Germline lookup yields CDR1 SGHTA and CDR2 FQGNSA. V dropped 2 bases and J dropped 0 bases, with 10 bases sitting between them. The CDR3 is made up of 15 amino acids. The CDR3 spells CASSLRRGLNTEAFF. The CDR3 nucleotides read TGTGCCAGCAGCTTACGGAGGGGCCTGAACACTGAAGCTTTCTTT.

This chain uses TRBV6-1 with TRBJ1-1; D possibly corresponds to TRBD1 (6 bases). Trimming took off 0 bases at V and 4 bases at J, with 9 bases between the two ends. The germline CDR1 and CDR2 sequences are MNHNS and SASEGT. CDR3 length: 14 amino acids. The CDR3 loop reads CASSEAGGLTEAFF. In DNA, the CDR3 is TGTGCCAGCAGTGAAGCCGGGGGGCTCACTGAAGCTTTCTTT.

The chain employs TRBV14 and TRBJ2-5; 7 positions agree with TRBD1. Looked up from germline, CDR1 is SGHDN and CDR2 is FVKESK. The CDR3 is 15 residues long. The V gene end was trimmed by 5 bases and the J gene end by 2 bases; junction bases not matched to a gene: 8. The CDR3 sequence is CASSTLTGWQETQYF. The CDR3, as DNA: TGTGCCAGCAGCACCCTGACAGGGTGGCAAGAGACCCAGTACTTC.

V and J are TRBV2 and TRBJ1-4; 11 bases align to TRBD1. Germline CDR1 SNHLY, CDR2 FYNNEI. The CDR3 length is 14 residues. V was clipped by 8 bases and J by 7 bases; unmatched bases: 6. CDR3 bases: TGTGCCAGCCAAAGGGACAGGGGGAGTGAAAAACTGTTTTTT. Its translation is CASQRDRGSEKLFF.

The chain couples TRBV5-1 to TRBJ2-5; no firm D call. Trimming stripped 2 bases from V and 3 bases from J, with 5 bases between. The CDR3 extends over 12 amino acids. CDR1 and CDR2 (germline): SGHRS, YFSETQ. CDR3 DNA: TGCGCCAGCAGCTTACGCGAAGAGACCCAGTACTTC. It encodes CASSLREETQYF.

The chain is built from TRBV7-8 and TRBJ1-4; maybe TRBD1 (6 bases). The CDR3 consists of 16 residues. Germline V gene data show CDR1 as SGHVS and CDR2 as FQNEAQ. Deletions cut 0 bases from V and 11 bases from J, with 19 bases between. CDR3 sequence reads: CASSLAYKTTGAKLFF. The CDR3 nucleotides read TGTGCCAGCAGCTTAGCCTATAAAACGACAGGAGCTAAACTGTTTTTT.

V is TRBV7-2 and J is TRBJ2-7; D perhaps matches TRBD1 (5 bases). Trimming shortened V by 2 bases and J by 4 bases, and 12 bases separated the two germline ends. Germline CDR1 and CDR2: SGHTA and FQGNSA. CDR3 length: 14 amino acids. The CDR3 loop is CASSLPPGMYEQYF. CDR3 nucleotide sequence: TGTGCCAGCAGCTTACCGCCAGGGATGTACGAGCAGTACTTC.

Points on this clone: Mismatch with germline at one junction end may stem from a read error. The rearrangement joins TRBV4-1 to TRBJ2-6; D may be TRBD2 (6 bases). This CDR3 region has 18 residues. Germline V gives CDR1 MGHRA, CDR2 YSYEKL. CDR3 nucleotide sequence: TGCGCCAGCAGCCAAGTTAGGGGAGGATCTACCGGGGCCAACGTCCTGTCTTTC. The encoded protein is CASSQVRGGSTGANVLSF.

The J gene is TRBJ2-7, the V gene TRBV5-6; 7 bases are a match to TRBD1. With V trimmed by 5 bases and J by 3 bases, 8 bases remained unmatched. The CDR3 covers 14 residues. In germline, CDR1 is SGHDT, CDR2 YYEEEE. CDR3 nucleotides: TGTGCCAGCAGGTATCTAGGGGGCCGCTACGAGCAGTACTTC. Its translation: CASRYLGGRYEQYF.

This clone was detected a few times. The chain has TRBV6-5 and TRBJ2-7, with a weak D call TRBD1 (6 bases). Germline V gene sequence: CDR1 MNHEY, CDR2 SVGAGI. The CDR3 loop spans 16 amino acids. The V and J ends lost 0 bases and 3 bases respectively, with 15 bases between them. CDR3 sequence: CASSYSAQGGLYEQYF. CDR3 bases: TGTGCCAGCAGTTACTCAGCACAGGGTGGTCTCTACGAGCAGTACTTC.

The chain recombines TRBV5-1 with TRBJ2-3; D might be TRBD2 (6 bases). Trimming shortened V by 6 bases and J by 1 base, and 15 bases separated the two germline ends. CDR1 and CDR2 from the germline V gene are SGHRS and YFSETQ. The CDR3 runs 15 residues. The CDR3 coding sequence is TGCGCCAGCACACCGGAGGGGCATCGCACAGATACGCAGTATTTT. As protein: CASTPEGHRTDTQYF.

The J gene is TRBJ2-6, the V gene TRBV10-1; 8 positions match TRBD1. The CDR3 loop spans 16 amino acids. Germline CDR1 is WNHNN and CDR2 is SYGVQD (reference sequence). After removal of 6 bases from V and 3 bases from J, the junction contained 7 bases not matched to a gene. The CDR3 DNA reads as TGCGCCAGCAGACAGGGGGACGAAGGTGGGGCCAACGTCCTGACTTTC. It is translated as CASRQGDEGGANVLTF.

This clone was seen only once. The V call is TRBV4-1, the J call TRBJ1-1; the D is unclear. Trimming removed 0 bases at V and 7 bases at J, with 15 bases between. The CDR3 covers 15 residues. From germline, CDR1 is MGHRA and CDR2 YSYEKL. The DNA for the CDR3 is TGCGCCAGCAGCCAAGAGAGGGCGGGATTAAGTGAAGCTTTCTTT. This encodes CASSQERAGLSEAFF.

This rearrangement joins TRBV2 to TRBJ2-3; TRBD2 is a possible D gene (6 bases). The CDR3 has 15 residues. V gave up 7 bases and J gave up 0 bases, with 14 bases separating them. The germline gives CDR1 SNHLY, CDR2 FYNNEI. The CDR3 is CASTPTGVSTDTQYF. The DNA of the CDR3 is TGTGCCAGCACCCCAACGGGGGTTAGCACAGATACGCAGTATTTT.

The DNA of the CDR3 is TGTGCCAGCAGTGAATCGCCGGGGGGTGGAGGCACTGAAGCTTTCTTT. Protein: CASSESPGGGGTEAFF. The chain uses TRBV6-1 and TRBJ1-1; the D gene is possibly TRBD1 (5 bases). Germline-derived CDR1 and CDR2 are MNHNS and SASEGT. Deletions cut 2 bases from V and 4 bases from J, with 17 bases between. CDR3 length equals 16 residues.

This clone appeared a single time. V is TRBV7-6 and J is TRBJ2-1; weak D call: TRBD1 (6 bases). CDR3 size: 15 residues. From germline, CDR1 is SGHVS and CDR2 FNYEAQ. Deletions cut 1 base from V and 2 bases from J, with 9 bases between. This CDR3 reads CASSLGQGTYNEQFF. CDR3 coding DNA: TGTGCCAGCAGCTTAGGGCAGGGGACCTACAATGAGCAGTTCTTC.